What follows is one TCR beta chain and its context. In the source study's methods: For nucleated cells, counts were estimated from reference gene primer amplification. This table comes from immunoSEQ multiplex PCR, and its TCRdb copy is limited to in-frame clones, with some not included. V, J and clone size reflect that table, while D and trimming were determined from the DNA. The sample contains about 160,000 clones, over 75% of which appear only once. The sample belongs to a study of blood T cell repertoires in COVID-19. About the study: PBMCs, B-cell-depleted T cells, or T cells provided the cDNA or gDNA that made up the material.

Trimming took 5 bases from V and 4 from J; bases not matched to a gene: 2. CDR3 length: 13 residues. Followed longitudinally, the Seattle patients had been enrolled during active infection. This chain joins TRBV12-3 or TRBV12-4 and TRBJ2-1; TRBD1 agrees at 7 bases. Sequencing used peripheral blood. The receptor comes from an elderly man with COVID-19, enrolled during active disease. The CDR3 DNA sequence: TGTGCCAGCAGTCACAGGGGTTACAATGAGCAGTTCTTC. Its translation is CASSHRGYNEQFF.